This record concerns one TCR beta chain sequence. The antigen this receptor binds is unknown. Base-call qualities are not available, and no considerably larger clone is one nucleotide away. The entry originates in a study of CD8+ T cells in alopecia areata (dated by TCRdb to between 2018 and 2020). Study-wide context: The treated patients, all with moderate-to-severe alopecia areata, were enrolled in an open-label pilot trial of oral tofacitinib given at 5 to 10 mg twice daily. Scalp clonality was compared among normal scalp (n=4), patchy alopecia areata scalp (n=8), and alopecia totalis/universalis scalp (n=8). RNA was obtained with the PAXgene miRNA kit for fixed scalp, the miRNeasy kit for PBMCs, and the RNeasy kit for mouse skin. Scalp tissue and sorted CD4+ and CD8+ peripheral blood T cells from patchy and totalis/universalis alopecia areata patients and from healthy controls were covered by human TCRbeta sequencing. The study used high-throughput TCRbeta sequencing to examine T cell clonal expansion in alopecia areata, in both the C3H/HeJ mouse model and human patients. Patients on tofacitinib were biopsied at baseline and after 4 and 24 weeks of treatment, and several of the patients also had a later scalp biopsy. For the treated patients, the SALT score, which quantifies what percentage of scalp surface area is affected, served as the measure of disease severity. Tofacitinib was given for 6 to 18 months, followed by 6 months of follow-up off drug to assess delayed response and recurrence. TCRbeta CDR3 regions were amplified by immunoSEQ multiplex PCR with 35 Vbeta forward and 13 Jbeta reverse primers. Overall study results and their limits: Unlike mouse skin, which is dominated by gammadelta T cells, normal human skin has resident alphabeta T cells that are also sequenced, and this complicates analysis of the scalp TCR repertoire. Because the treated cohort was small and had only one nonresponder, larger studies are needed to examine links between baseline CD8+ expansion and response. Many expanded lesional clones persisted in scalp and blood during tofacitinib treatment, which may partly explain relapse after stopping treatment. TCR sequences shared between patients were less clear than in mice, possibly partly because of HLA diversity in the patient population. With tofacitinib, both scalp clonality and the number of expanded CD8+ clones among the top 100 scalp clones went down significantly. Lesional scalp, especially in alopecia totalis/universalis, showed higher clonality and more expanded CD8+ clones than normal scalp, suggesting antigenic drive.

Sample treatment or condition, as interpreted from the label and publication: oral pan-JAK inhibitor, 5-10 mg twice daily. From alopecia areata patients, peripheral blood was collected along with lesional scalp punch biopsies. PBMCs were isolated by density centrifugation and stained for CD3, CD4 and CD8, after which CD4+ and CD8+ T cells were sorted on a FACSAria. The protocol used for the library was the immunoSEQ multiplex PCR assay. RNA was extracted from all samples and reverse transcribed into cDNA as template for TCR sequencing. SuperScript III was used to make first-strand cDNA, primed with a 2:1 mix of oligo-dT and random hexamers. Amplification bias was assessed with a synthetic immune receptor repertoire, and residual bias was removed computationally. Under the source paper's analysis protocol: Raw reads were preprocessed for error removal, and CDR3 was defined according to IMGT conventions as running from the conserved cysteine to phenylalanine. Clonality was calculated as 1 minus Shannon entropy normalized by log2 of the number of productive unique TCRs. CD4 or CD8 identity of scalp clones was inferred by cross-referencing scalp TCRbeta sequences with sorted blood CD4 and CD8 repertoires. Drawn from immuneACCESS, this table holds only the in-frame rearrangements with V and J called that TCRdb kept. Clones are partly lost; checked studies trace under half to an unresolved V gene and leave the rest unexplained. V and J calls plus clone size are reproduced from that table; the DNA served to infer D and trimming. This sample is represented by fewer than 200,000 clones; roughly 60% of them were singletons. The ten largest clonotypes hold roughly 17% of the sample.

The CDR3, cysteine through phenylalanine, is 17 amino acids long. Here the CDR3 DNA is all that survives: 51 bases in frame from base 1. Per the germline V gene, SGHDN is the CDR1 and FVKESK is the CDR2. V and J are truncated by 1 base and 5 bases respectively, leaving an intervening sequence of 20 bases. Recombination linked TRBV14 to TRBJ2-5; tentative D gene TRBD1, with 5 bases matching. The material sequenced was CD4+ T cells sorted from blood, taken around week 55, from a patient treated with tofacitinib. The TCR sequence derives from a human donor with alopecia areata. The CDR3 loop reads CASSQAQGTPQWETQYF. The nucleotide sequence reads as follows: TGTGCCAGCAGCCAAGCGCAGGGCACACCCCAGTGGGAGACCCAGTACTTC.